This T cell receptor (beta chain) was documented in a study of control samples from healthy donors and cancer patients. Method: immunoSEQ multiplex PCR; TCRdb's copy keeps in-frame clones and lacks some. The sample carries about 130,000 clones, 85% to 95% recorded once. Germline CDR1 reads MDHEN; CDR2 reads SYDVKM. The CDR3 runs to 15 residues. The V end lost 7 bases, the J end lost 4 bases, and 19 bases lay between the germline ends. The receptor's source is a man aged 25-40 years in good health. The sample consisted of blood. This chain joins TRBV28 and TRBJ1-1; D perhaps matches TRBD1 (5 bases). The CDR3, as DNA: TGTGCCAGCACCCCTGGGGGGGAGTGGGGCACTGAAGCTTTCTTT. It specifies CASTPGGEWGTEAFF.